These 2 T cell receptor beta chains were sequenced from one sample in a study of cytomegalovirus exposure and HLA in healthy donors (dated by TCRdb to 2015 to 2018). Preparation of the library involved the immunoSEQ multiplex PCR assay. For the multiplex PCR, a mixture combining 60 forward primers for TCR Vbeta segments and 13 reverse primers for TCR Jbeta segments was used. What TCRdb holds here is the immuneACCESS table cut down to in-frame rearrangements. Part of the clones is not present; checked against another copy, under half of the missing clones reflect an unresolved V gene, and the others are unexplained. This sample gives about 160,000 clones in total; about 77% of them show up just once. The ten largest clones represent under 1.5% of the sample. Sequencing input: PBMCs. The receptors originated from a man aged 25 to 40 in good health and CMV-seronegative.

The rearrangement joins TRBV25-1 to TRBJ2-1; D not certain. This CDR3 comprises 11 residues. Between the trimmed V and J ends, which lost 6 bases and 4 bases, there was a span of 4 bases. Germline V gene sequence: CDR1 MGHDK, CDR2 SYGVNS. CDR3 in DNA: TGTGCCAGCAGCCAATACAATGAGCAGTTCTTC. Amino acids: CASSQYNEQFF. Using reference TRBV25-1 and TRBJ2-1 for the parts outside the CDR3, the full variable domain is EADIYQTPRYLVIGTGKKITLECSQTMGHDKMYWYQQDPGMELHLIHYSYGVNSTEKGDLSSESTVSRIRTEHFPLTLESARPSHTSQYLCASSQYNEQFFGPGTRLTVL.

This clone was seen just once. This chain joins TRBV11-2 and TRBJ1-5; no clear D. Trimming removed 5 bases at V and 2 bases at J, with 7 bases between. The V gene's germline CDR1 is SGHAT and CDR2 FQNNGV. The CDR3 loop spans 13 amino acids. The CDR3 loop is CASSEAGNQPQHF. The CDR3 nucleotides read TGTGCCAGCAGCGAGGCCGGCAATCAGCCCCAGCATTTT.